These T cell receptor beta chains were read from a single sample in a study of blood T cell repertoires in COVID-19. Assay: immunoSEQ multiplex PCR; the TCRdb copy retains only in-frame clones and omits some. Among some 120,000 clones listed, around nine tenths were seen once. Specimen: peripheral blood. The receptors were gathered from a man aged 60-69 years with COVID-19, enrolled during active disease. Each CDR3 is given with its conserved first and last residue. The order of the fields is D gene, J gene, V gene, CDR3 protein, CDR3 DNA. A D gene is named only where the DNA matches it firmly.

d_gene: .; j_gene: TRBJ2-5; v_gene: TRBV7-3; CDR3aa: CASSKNTGLRETQYF; CDR3nt: TGTGCCAGCAGCAAAAACACAGGGCTGCGGGAGACCCAGTACTTC
d_gene: TRBD2; j_gene: TRBJ2-1; v_gene: TRBV7-2; CDR3aa: CASSLWREGLSEQFF; CDR3nt: TGTGCCAGCAGCTTATGGCGGGAGGGCCTCAGTGAGCAGTTCTTC
d_gene: TRBD2; j_gene: TRBJ2-2; v_gene: TRBV5-1; CDR3aa: CASSLASGIDTGELFF; CDR3nt: TGCGCCAGCAGCTTGGCTAGCGGGATAGACACCGGGGAGCTGTTTTTT
d_gene: TRBD2; j_gene: TRBJ2-3; v_gene: TRBV5-4; CDR3aa: CASSLSGRPTDTQYF; CDR3nt: TGTGCCAGCAGCCTTAGCGGGAGGCCCACAGATACGCAGTATTTT
d_gene: .; j_gene: TRBJ1-1; v_gene: TRBV11-2; CDR3aa: CASSVALMNTEAFF; CDR3nt: TGTGCCAGCAGCGTCGCACTCATGAACACTGAAGCTTTCTTT
d_gene: TRBD2; j_gene: TRBJ2-3; v_gene: TRBV6-2/TRBV6-3; CDR3aa: CASSRWTSGSLNTQYF; CDR3nt: TGTGCCAGCAGTCGCTGGACTAGCGGGAGTTTGAATACGCAGTATTTT
d_gene: TRBD2; j_gene: TRBJ2-1; v_gene: TRBV11-3; CDR3aa: CASSSGTSLNEQFF; CDR3nt: TGTGCCAGCAGCTCCGGGACTAGCCTCAATGAGCAGTTCTTC
d_gene: .; j_gene: TRBJ1-5; v_gene: TRBV6-2/TRBV6-3; CDR3aa: CASSYSSNQPQHF; CDR3nt: TGTGCCAGCAGTTACAGCAGCAATCAGCCCCAGCATTTT
d_gene: .; j_gene: TRBJ1-5; v_gene: TRBV5-1; CDR3aa: CASSFTGLNQPQHF; CDR3nt: TGCGCCAGCAGCTTCACAGGGTTAAATCAGCCCCAGCATTTT
d_gene: TRBD2; j_gene: TRBJ2-7; v_gene: TRBV3-1/TRBV3-2; CDR3aa: CASSQLLRTSGYEQYF; CDR3nt: TGTGCCAGCAGCCAACTTCTTAGGACTAGCGGATACGAGCAGTACTTC
d_gene: .; j_gene: TRBJ2-7; v_gene: TRBV5-1; CDR3aa: CASSLTATYEQYF; CDR3nt: TGCGCCAGCAGCTTGACTGCAACCTACGAGCAGTACTTC
d_gene: .; j_gene: TRBJ1-2; v_gene: TRBV19; CDR3aa: CASRVTDYYGYTF; CDR3nt: TGTGCCAGTAGGGTGACCGACTACTATGGCTACACCTTC
d_gene: .; j_gene: TRBJ1-1; v_gene: TRBV14; CDR3aa: CASSQQGNTEAFF; CDR3nt: TGTGCCAGCAGCCAACAGGGTAACACTGAAGCTTTCTTT